This T cell receptor (beta chain) was retrieved from a study of shared clonotypes between healthy human individuals. Germline CDR1 and CDR2: MDHEN and SYDVKM. There are 15 residues in the CDR3. Trimming cost V 3 bases and J 9 bases, with 18 bases left between them. Study-level findings and limits: It was the few donors that limited the genetic and exposure-history diversity represented. Compared with memory subsets, naive subsets generally had larger estimated richness.

Deep-level running was used for the assay. In the authors' workflow: Because ImmunoSEQ provided only junction sequences with no quality scores, the filtering differed. Assay: immunoSEQ multiplex PCR; the TCRdb copy retains only in-frame clones and omits some. V and J calls and clone size follow that table, whereas D and trimming were derived from the DNA. In the table there are hundreds of thousands of clones, 74% of which are singletons. This clone was seen a few times. The antigen is undetermined. This clonotype was sampled from a woman aged 25 to 39 in good health. This chain uses TRBV28 with TRBJ2-1, with D possibly being TRBD2 (6 bases). Material: memory CD4+ T cells sorted from blood. Subset reported: CD45RA-negative fraction. The CDR3 DNA sequence: TGTGCCAGCAGTTTTGTGAGCTCCAGGCGGGGTGAGCAGTTCTTC. Its translation: CASSFVSSRRGEQFF.